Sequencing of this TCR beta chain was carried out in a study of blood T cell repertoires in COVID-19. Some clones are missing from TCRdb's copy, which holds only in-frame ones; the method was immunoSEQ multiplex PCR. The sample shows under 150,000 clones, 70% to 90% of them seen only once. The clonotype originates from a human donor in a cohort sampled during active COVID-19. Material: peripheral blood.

The CDR3 reads CASKGAPTYEQYF. The CDR3 nucleotides read TGTGCCAGCAAGGGGGCCCCGACCTACGAGCAGTACTTC. The chain couples TRBV6-5 to TRBJ2-7; 7 bases map to TRBD1. The germline CDR1 and CDR2 sequences are MNHEY and SVGAGI. Trimming took 7 bases from V and 2 from J; bases not matched to a gene: 5. The CDR3 covers 13 residues.